This TCR beta chain is from a study of blood T cell repertoires in COVID-19. About the research overall: PBMCs, B-cell-depleted T cells, or T cells provided the cDNA or gDNA that made up the material.

Profiled with immunoSEQ multiplex PCR; TCRdb holds only in-frame clones, not every one. The sample lists fewer than 350,000 clones, about nine tenths occurring once. Germline V lookup: CDR1 LNHDA, CDR2 SQIVND (reference sequence). The CDR3 has 15 residues. V dropped 4 bases and J dropped 5; count of bases not matched to a gene: 3. Seattle participants joined during active infection and were tracked over time. This chain connects TRBV19 to TRBJ1-6; 9 bases are a match to TRBD1. The specimen sequenced was peripheral blood. The sequence was collected from a man aged 25-45 years with COVID-19, enrolled during active disease. CDR3 protein: CASSTGTGNNSPLHF. The CDR3 DNA follows: TGTGCCAGTAGTACCGGGACAGGGAATAATTCACCCCTCCACTTT.